The 2 T cell receptor beta chains below all came from one sample that was sequenced in a study of T cell responses to AZD1222 COVID-19 vaccine. Produced via immunoSEQ multiplex PCR; TCRdb's table is partial and in-frame only. The table lists fewer than 150,000 clones, more than 80% of them singletons. The material sequenced was peripheral blood, taken on day 0 of AZD1222 vaccination. The receptor set was obtained from an adult in good health.

This clone occurred once. The genes are TRBV3-1 (or the pseudogene TRBV3-2) and TRBJ1-4, with D unclear. Germline-derived CDR1 and CDR2 are LGHDT and YNNKEL (reference sequence). The CDR3 is made up of 17 amino acids. V was trimmed by 1 base and J by 0 bases, leaving 12 bases between them. CDR3: CASSQGGLFTTNEKLFF. CDR3 bases: TGTGCCAGCAGCCAAGGAGGGTTGTTCACAACTAATGAAAAACTGTTTTTT.

The genes are TRBV16 and TRBJ1-6; D may be TRBD1 (6 bases). This CDR3 is 16 amino acids long. V shed 1 base and J shed 6 bases, with 13 bases lying between them. The germline gives CDR1 KGHSY, CDR2 FQNENV. In DNA form, the CDR3 reads TGTGCCAGCAGCCAATTCCTTGGCAGGGGTAATTCACCCCTCCACTTT. The encoded protein is CASSQFLGRGNSPLHF.